This TCR beta chain was identified in a study of siplizumab effects on memory and regulatory T cells. Assaying covered about 99,000 TCR templates per sample. Produced via immunoSEQ multiplex PCR; TCRdb's table is partial and in-frame only. The sample has some 100,000 clones; just over 90% are singletons. Study-level findings and limits: Mappable alloreactive CD4+ clones came from Treg cells about 65% of the time on average with siplizumab, against about 25% in controls. Memory cells seemed less diverse than naive T cells, which seemed major alloresponse contributors. Many proliferating CD4+ or CD8+ clones remained unclassified. Roughly 80-97% of them could not be assigned either a naive or a memory phenotype.

In the case of this clone: Its specificity is unknown. One junction end does not reproduce the germline sequence, and a read error may be involved. Other DNA sequences in this sample translate to the same CDR3.

The CDR3 covers 13 residues. Germline V gives CDR1 MNHEY, CDR2 SVGAGI. The chain recombines TRBV6-5 with TRBJ2-7, with a tentative D call TRBD2 (5 bases). Material: Tregs sorted from blood. This clonotype originated in a human donor in good health. CDR3 bases: TGCGCCAGCAGTTACGGGGTATTAGGCGAGCAGTACTTC. It translates to CASSYGVLGEQYF.